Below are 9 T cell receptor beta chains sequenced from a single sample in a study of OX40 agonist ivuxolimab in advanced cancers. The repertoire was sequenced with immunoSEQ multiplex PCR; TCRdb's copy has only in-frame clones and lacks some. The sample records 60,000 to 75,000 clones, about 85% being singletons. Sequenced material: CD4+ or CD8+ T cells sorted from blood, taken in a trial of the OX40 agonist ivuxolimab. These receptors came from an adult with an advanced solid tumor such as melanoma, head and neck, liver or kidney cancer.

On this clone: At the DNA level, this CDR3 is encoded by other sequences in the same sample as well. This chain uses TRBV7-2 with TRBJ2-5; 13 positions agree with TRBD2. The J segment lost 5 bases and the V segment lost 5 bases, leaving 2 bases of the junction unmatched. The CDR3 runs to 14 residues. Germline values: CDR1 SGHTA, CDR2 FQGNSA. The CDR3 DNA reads TGTGCCAGCAGCCTGGGACTAGCGGGGGAGACCCAGTACTTC. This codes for CASSLGLAGETQYF.

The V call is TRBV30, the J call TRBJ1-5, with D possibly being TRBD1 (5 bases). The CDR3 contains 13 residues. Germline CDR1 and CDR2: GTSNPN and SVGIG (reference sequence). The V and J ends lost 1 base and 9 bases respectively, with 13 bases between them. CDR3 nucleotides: TGTGCCTGGAGTGGGCAGCAGGGTCGGCCCCAGCATTTT. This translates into CAWSGQQGRPQHF.

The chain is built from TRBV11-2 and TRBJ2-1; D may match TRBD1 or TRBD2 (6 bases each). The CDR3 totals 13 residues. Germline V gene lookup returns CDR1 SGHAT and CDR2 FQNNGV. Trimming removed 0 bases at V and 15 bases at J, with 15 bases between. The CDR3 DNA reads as TGTGCCAGCAGCTTAGATCTTGACCGGGGGCGGTTCTTC. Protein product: CASSLDLDRGRFF.

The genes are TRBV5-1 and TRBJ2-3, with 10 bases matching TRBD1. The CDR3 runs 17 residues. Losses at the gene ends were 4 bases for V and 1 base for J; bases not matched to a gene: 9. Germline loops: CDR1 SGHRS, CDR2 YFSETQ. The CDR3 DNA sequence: TGCGCCAGCAGCCCGCGGGACAGGGGCTGGGGCACAGATACGCAGTATTTT. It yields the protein CASSPRDRGWGTDTQYF. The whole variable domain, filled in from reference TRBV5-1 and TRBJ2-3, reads KAGVTQTPRYLIKTRGQQVTLSCSPISGHRSVSWYQQTPGQGLQFLFEYFSETQRNKGNFPGRFSGRQFSNSRSEMNVSTLELGDSALYLCASSPRDRGWGTDTQYFGPGTRLTVL.

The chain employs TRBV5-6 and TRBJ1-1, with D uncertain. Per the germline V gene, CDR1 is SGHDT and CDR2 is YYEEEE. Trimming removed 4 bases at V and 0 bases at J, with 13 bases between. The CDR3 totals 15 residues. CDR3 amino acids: CASSRLRVVNTEAFF. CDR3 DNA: TGTGCCAGCAGCAGATTAAGGGTCGTGAACACTGAAGCTTTCTTT.

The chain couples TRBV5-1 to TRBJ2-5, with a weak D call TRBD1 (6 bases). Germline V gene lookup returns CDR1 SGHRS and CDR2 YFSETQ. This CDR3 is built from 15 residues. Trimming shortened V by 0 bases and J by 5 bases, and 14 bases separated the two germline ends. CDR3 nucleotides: TGCGCCAGCAGCTTGGATGGCAGGGGTAGGGAGACCCAGTACTTC. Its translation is CASSLDGRGRETQYF.

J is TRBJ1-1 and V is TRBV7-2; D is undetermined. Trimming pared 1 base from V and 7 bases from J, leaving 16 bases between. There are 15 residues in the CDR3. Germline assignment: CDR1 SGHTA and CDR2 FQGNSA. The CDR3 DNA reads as TGTGCCAGCAGCTTAGTTCCGGAACAAACGGATGAAGCTTTCTTT. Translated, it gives CASSLVPEQTDEAFF. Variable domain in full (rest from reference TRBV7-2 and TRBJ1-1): GAGVSQSPSNKVTEKGKDVELRCDPISGHTALYWYRQSLGQGLEFLIYFQGNSAPDKSGLPSDRFSAERTGGSVSTLTIQRTQQEDSAVYLCASSLVPEQTDEAFFGQGTRLTVV.

The DNA for the CDR3 is TGTGCCAGTAGTATCGGGCAGGGGAGATTCAACGAGCAGTACTTC. It yields the protein CASSIGQGRFNEQYF. The chain uses TRBV19 and TRBJ2-7; possibly TRBD1 for D (6 bases). The CDR3 spans 15 residues. Germline-derived CDR1 and CDR2 are LNHDA and SQIVND (reference sequence). Trimming stripped 3 bases from V and 5 bases from J, with 17 bases between.

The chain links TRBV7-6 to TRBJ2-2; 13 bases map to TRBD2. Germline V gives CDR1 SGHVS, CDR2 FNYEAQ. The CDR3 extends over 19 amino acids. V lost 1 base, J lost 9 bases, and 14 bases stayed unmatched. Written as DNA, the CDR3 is TGTGCCAGCAGCTTAGTCCCGGGACTAGCGGGGACAACCTACCGGGAGCTGTTTTTT. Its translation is CASSLVPGLAGTTYRELFF.